This is a list of T cell receptor beta chains from one sample in a study of blood T cell repertoires in COVID-19. Sequenced by immunoSEQ multiplex PCR; TCRdb stores in-frame clones only, minus some. The top ten hold roughly 0.9% of the sample, which has roughly 200,000 clones, 87% seen once. The specimen was peripheral blood. Receptor source: a woman between 18 and 29 years old who had recovered from COVID-19. CDR3s include the opening cysteine and the closing phenylalanine or tryptophan. D genes are given only for firm matches. A clone size is listed for some rows: how often the clone was seen (once, few, many), or a class if it is expanded.

d_gene	abundance	v_gene	j_gene	CDR3nt	CDR3aa
TRBD2	NA	TRBV28	TRBJ2-3	TGTGCCACCCTCGCTAGCGGGTTGGATACGCAGTATTTT	CATLASGLDTQYF
TRBD1	NA	TRBV3-1/TRBV3-2	TRBJ1-6	TGTGCCAGCAGCCGATCGACAGGGGGGAATGTGAATTCACCCCTCCACTTT	CASSRSTGGNVNSPLHF
TRBD2	NA	TRBV2	TRBJ2-1	TGTGCCAGCAGTGGGGGAACCGGGAGGAGATACAATGAGCAGTTCTTC	CASSGGTGRRYNEQFF
NA	NA	TRBV5-5	TRBJ2-7	TGTGCCAGCAGCTTGCGGCCGGAGAGCTCCTACGAGCAGTACTTC	CASSLRPESSYEQYF
NA	NA	TRBV2	TRBJ2-6	TGTGCCAGCAGTTTAGACAACTCTGGGGCCAACGTCCTGACTTTC	CASSLDNSGANVLTF
NA	NA	TRBV6-6	TRBJ1-5	TGTGCCAGCAGCCCCGGGGGAAGCAATCAGCCCCAGCATTTT	CASSPGGSNQPQHF
NA	NA	TRBV18	TRBJ1-1	TGTGCCAGCTCACTCCACGTGGGGGGAACTGAAGCTTTCTTT	CASSLHVGGTEAFF
NA	NA	TRBV7-9	TRBJ1-6	TGTGCCAGCAGTTGGGAAGGATTCGGGACACCCCTCCACTTT	CASSWEGFGTPLHF
TRBD2	NA	TRBV6-4	TRBJ2-2	TGTGCCAGCAGCGACACTAGCGGGGAGAACACCGGGGAGCTGTTTTTT	CASSDTSGENTGELFF
NA	NA	TRBV6-6	TRBJ1-1	TGTGCCAGCAGGAACTCAGGAGAAGCTTTCTTT	CASRNSGEAFF
TRBD2	NA	TRBV6-6	TRBJ2-1	TGTGCCAGCAGTCTAGCGGGGAAGAGTTACAATGAGCAGTTCTTC	CASSLAGKSYNEQFF
NA	few	TRBV9	TRBJ2-2	TGTGCCAGCAGCGTAGAGTCGGCGAACACCGGGGAGCTGTTTTTT	CASSVESANTGELFF
NA	NA	TRBV7-9	TRBJ1-2	TGTGCCAGCAGCTTATACTCGGGGAGGGGCAACTATGGCTACACCTTC	CASSLYSGRGNYGYTF
TRBD2	NA	TRBV3-1/TRBV3-2	TRBJ2-5	TGTGCCAGCAGCTCGACAGTAGGACTAGCGGGGGGAAAGGAGACCCAGTACTTC	CASSSTVGLAGGKETQYF
NA	NA	TRBV20-1	TRBJ2-5	TGCAGTGCTAGTTCTGGGTATACAGAAGAGACCCAGTACTTC	CSASSGYTEETQYF
NA	NA	TRBV10-3	TRBJ1-1	TGTGCCATAGCGGCGGCACTGAACACTGAAGCTTTCTTT	CAIAAALNTEAFF
NA	NA	TRBV5-6	TRBJ1-4	TGTGCCAGCAGCCCGTCGTTTGGCGGAAAACTGTTTTTT	CASSPSFGGKLFF
NA	NA	TRBV5-8	TRBJ2-1	TGTGCCAGCAGCCCACGGGGGAGCTCCTACAATGAGCAGTTCTTC	CASSPRGSSYNEQFF
TRBD1	NA	TRBV5-5	TRBJ1-5	TGTGCCAGCATTTCCGACGTGCCGGGACAGGGGGCTAACAATCAGCCCCAGCATTTT	CASISDVPGQGANNQPQHF
TRBD1	NA	TRBV7-2	TRBJ2-7	TGTGCCAGCAGCCACCCGGGACAGGGGAACGAGCAGTACTTC	CASSHPGQGNEQYF
NA	NA	TRBV3-1/TRBV3-2	TRBJ2-5	TGTGCCAGCAGCCAAGTAGGCGGAGGCGAGACCCAGTACTTC	CASSQVGGGETQYF
TRBD2	NA	TRBV6-2/TRBV6-3	TRBJ2-1	TGTGCCAGCAGTTACTCTAGCGGGTACAATGAGCAGTTCTTC	CASSYSSGYNEQFF
NA	NA	TRBV4-2	TRBJ2-4	TGTGCCAGCAGCCACTTACAGGGGGGGGATCAAAACATTCAGTACTTC	CASSHLQGGDQNIQYF
TRBD2	NA	TRBV7-2	TRBJ2-3	TGTGCCAGCAGCTTAGGCCAGCGGGGGGGCACAGATACGCAGTATTTT	CASSLGQRGGTDTQYF
NA	NA	TRBV9	TRBJ1-1	TGTGCCAGCAGCGTAGATGGGAGGACTGAAGCTTTCTTT	CASSVDGRTEAFF
NA	once	TRBV7-3	TRBJ2-5	TGTGCCAGCAGCTTGGGTCTTCGGGGAGGACTAAAAGAGACCCAGTACTTC	CASSLGLRGGLKETQYF
NA	NA	TRBV4-3	TRBJ2-1	TGCGCCAGCAGCCAAGCTGAACAGTACAATGAGCAGTTCTTC	CASSQAEQYNEQFF
NA	NA	TRBV27	TRBJ1-2	TGTGCCAGCAGTTTAGATGGTACTCGTAACTATGGCTACACCTTC	CASSLDGTRNYGYTF
TRBD1	NA	TRBV30	TRBJ1-4	TGTGCCTGGAAGGGGGCGCAGCTCTGGGAAAAACTGTTTTTT	CAWKGAQLWEKLFF
TRBD2	NA	TRBV2	TRBJ2-3	TGTGCCAGCAGTGAGGGGGCTAGCGGGAGGCGGACAGATACGCAGTATTTT	CASSEGASGRRTDTQYF
NA	NA	TRBV5-4	TRBJ2-5	TGTGCCAGCAGCCCCCGACCCATGAGGGAAGGGCGGGAGACCCAGTACTTC	CASSPRPMREGRETQYF
NA	NA	TRBV10-3	TRBJ2-7	TGTGCCATCAGTGCCTCTGGCCATTCCTACGAGCAGTACTTC	CAISASGHSYEQYF
TRBD1	NA	TRBV6-5	TRBJ1-2	TGTGCCAGCAGTTACTCCAGACAGGGGGCCGATGGCTACACCTTC	CASSYSRQGADGYTF
NA	NA	TRBV9	TRBJ1-6	TGTGCCAGCAGCTACCAGGGAAGTAATTCACCCCTCCACTTT	CASSYQGSNSPLHF
TRBD2	NA	TRBV4-3	TRBJ2-3	TGCGCCAGCAGCCAAGGAACCGAGCGGGGGGGCCGAAACACAGATACGCAGTATTTT	CASSQGTERGGRNTDTQYF
NA	NA	TRBV6-2/TRBV6-3	TRBJ2-7	TGTGCCAGCAGCCTCGAGACAGGAGCCTACGAGCAGTACTTC	CASSLETGAYEQYF
TRBD2	NA	TRBV28	TRBJ2-1	TGTGCCAGCAGTCTGGGACTAGCGGGAGGGCCCACCAATGAGCAGTTCTTC	CASSLGLAGGPTNEQFF
NA	NA	TRBV6-5	TRBJ2-2	TGTGCCAGCAATAGAGGGGGGGCGAACACCGGGGAGCTGTTTTTT	CASNRGGANTGELFF
NA	NA	TRBV5-1	TRBJ2-2	TGCGCCAGCAGCCTACAGGGTTACACCGGGGAGCTGTTTTTT	CASSLQGYTGELFF
TRBD1	NA	TRBV6-6	TRBJ1-4	TGTGCCAGCAGTAGCCGTCCAGGGGGCGCTGATGAAAAACTGTTTTTT	CASSSRPGGADEKLFF